Listed below are T cell receptor beta chains from one sample, sequenced in a study of blood T cell repertoires in COVID-19. The method was immunoSEQ multiplex PCR; TCRdb's version includes in-frame clones alone and lacks a portion of them. Of fewer than 250,000 clones detected, under 90% appear once; the ten largest clones hold about 3.9%. Sequenced sample: PBMCs or T cells enriched from blood (not recorded which). These receptors were collected from a woman aged 40 to 49 who had been exposed to COVID-19. Both conserved end residues are part of each CDR3. A D gene is named only where the DNA matches it firmly. Not all rows give a size; the values are once, few, many and, for expanded clones, a class.

D gene: TRBD1; J gene: TRBJ2-2; clone size: NA; V gene: TRBV5-1; CDR3 protein: CASSLAGTGSTGELFF; CDR3 DNA: TGCGCCAGCAGCTTGGCCGGGACAGGGAGTACCGGGGAGCTGTTTTTT
D gene: TRBD1; J gene: TRBJ2-1; clone size: many; V gene: TRBV24-1; CDR3 protein: CATSGRAGGNEQFF; CDR3 DNA: TGTGCCACCAGTGGCAGGGCAGGGGGCAATGAGCAGTTCTTC
D gene: TRBD2; J gene: TRBJ2-2; clone size: NA; V gene: TRBV7-2; CDR3 protein: CASSPGLGGGELFF; CDR3 DNA: TGTGCCAGCAGCCCGGGACTAGGAGGCGGGGAGCTGTTTTTT
D gene: NA; J gene: TRBJ1-4; clone size: NA; V gene: TRBV18; CDR3 protein: CASSLNPATNEKLFF; CDR3 DNA: TGTGCCAGCTCACTTAACCCAGCAACTAATGAAAAACTGTTTTTT
D gene: TRBD2; J gene: TRBJ2-3; clone size: NA; V gene: TRBV28; CDR3 protein: CASTSGGAFSLSDTQYF; CDR3 DNA: TGTGCCAGCACTAGCGGGGGGGCGTTCAGTCTTTCCGATACGCAGTATTTT
D gene: NA; J gene: TRBJ1-5; clone size: NA; V gene: TRBV4-2; CDR3 protein: CASSQEWQGNQPQHF; CDR3 DNA: TGTGCCAGCAGCCAAGAATGGCAGGGCAATCAGCCCCAGCATTTT
D gene: TRBD1; J gene: TRBJ1-6; clone size: NA; V gene: TRBV5-1; CDR3 protein: CASSLGVGTGRSPLHF; CDR3 DNA: TGCGCCAGCAGCTTGGGGGTCGGGACAGGCCGTTCACCCCTCCACTTT
D gene: NA; J gene: TRBJ1-1; clone size: few; V gene: TRBV7-9; CDR3 protein: CASSPTDLGTEAFF; CDR3 DNA: TGTGCCAGCAGCCCGACAGACTTGGGTACTGAAGCTTTCTTT
D gene: TRBD1; J gene: TRBJ2-7; clone size: NA; V gene: TRBV3-1/TRBV3-2; CDR3 protein: CASSRDRVSEQYF; CDR3 DNA: TGTGCCAGCAGCCGCGACAGGGTAAGCGAGCAGTACTTC
D gene: NA; J gene: TRBJ2-7; clone size: NA; V gene: TRBV6-5; CDR3 protein: CASSYQQGTYEQYF; CDR3 DNA: TGTGCCAGCAGTTACCAACAGGGAACCTACGAGCAGTACTTC
D gene: NA; J gene: TRBJ1-6; clone size: NA; V gene: TRBV28; CDR3 protein: CASSPGGRDSPLHF; CDR3 DNA: TGTGCCAGCAGCCCCGGGGGGAGGGATTCACCCCTCCACTTT
D gene: NA; J gene: TRBJ2-2; clone size: NA; V gene: TRBV7-9; CDR3 protein: CASSPHGNTGELFF; CDR3 DNA: TGTGCCAGCAGCCCCCACGGGAACACCGGGGAGCTGTTTTTT
D gene: TRBD1; J gene: TRBJ2-6; clone size: few; V gene: TRBV30; CDR3 protein: CAILPGQGLSGANVLTF; CDR3 DNA: TGTGCCATATTACCGGGACAGGGGCTTTCTGGGGCCAACGTCCTGACTTTC
D gene: TRBD2; J gene: TRBJ2-3; clone size: NA; V gene: TRBV2; CDR3 protein: CASSVRSGGTDTQYF; CDR3 DNA: TGTGCCAGCAGTGTGCGCAGCGGGGGCACAGATACGCAGTATTTT
D gene: NA; J gene: TRBJ1-4; clone size: NA; V gene: TRBV7-9; CDR3 protein: CASSLLTGDYNEKLFF; CDR3 DNA: TGTGCCAGCAGCTTATTAACGGGGGACTATAATGAAAAACTGTTTTTT
D gene: TRBD1; J gene: TRBJ1-1; clone size: NA; V gene: TRBV2; CDR3 protein: CASRTGMNTEAFF; CDR3 DNA: TGTGCCAGCAGGACAGGGATGAACACTGAAGCTTTCTTT
D gene: NA; J gene: TRBJ2-7; clone size: NA; V gene: TRBV5-1; CDR3 protein: CASSWGDRATIYEQYF; CDR3 DNA: TGCGCCAGCAGCTGGGGGGACCGGGCCACAATCTACGAGCAGTACTTC
D gene: NA; J gene: TRBJ1-1; clone size: NA; V gene: TRBV20-1; CDR3 protein: CSASDPRDMNTEAFF; CDR3 DNA: TGCAGTGCTAGTGACCCACGGGACATGAACACTGAAGCTTTCTTT
D gene: TRBD2; J gene: TRBJ2-7; clone size: NA; V gene: TRBV7-2; CDR3 protein: CASSLDGTSASYEQYF; CDR3 DNA: TGTGCCAGCAGCCTAGATGGGACTAGCGCTTCCTACGAGCAGTACTTC
D gene: NA; J gene: TRBJ1-1; clone size: NA; V gene: TRBV12-3/TRBV12-4; CDR3 protein: CASSRNTEAFF; CDR3 DNA: TGTGCCAGCAGCCGGAACACTGAAGCTTTCTTT
D gene: TRBD2; J gene: TRBJ2-7; clone size: NA; V gene: TRBV6-5; CDR3 protein: CASRRESYEQYF; CDR3 DNA: TGTGCCAGCAGGCGGGAGTCCTACGAGCAGTACTTC
D gene: TRBD1; J gene: TRBJ1-4; clone size: NA; V gene: TRBV7-3; CDR3 protein: CASSQTGGLNEKLFF; CDR3 DNA: TGTGCCAGCAGCCAAACAGGGGGCTTAAATGAAAAACTGTTTTTT
D gene: TRBD2; J gene: TRBJ2-2; clone size: NA; V gene: TRBV3-1/TRBV3-2; CDR3 protein: CASSQLAGENTGELFF; CDR3 DNA: TGTGCCAGCAGCCAATTGGCGGGGGAGAACACCGGGGAGCTGTTTTTT
D gene: NA; J gene: TRBJ2-6; clone size: NA; V gene: TRBV6-4; CDR3 protein: CASSDSGGTGANVLTF; CDR3 DNA: TGTGCCAGCAGTGACTCAGGAGGAACTGGGGCCAACGTCCTGACTTTC
D gene: NA; J gene: TRBJ1-2; clone size: NA; V gene: TRBV7-9; CDR3 protein: CASSPLSGGNYGYTF; CDR3 DNA: TGTGCCAGCAGCCCCCTATCAGGCGGGAACTATGGCTACACCTTC
D gene: NA; J gene: TRBJ1-1; clone size: NA; V gene: TRBV4-2; CDR3 protein: CASSQVSGVNTEAFF; CDR3 DNA: TGTGCCAGCAGCCAAGTTTCAGGGGTGAACACTGAAGCTTTCTTT
D gene: NA; J gene: TRBJ2-3; clone size: NA; V gene: TRBV7-3; CDR3 protein: CASSSTGTDTQYF; CDR3 DNA: TGTGCCAGCAGCTCCACAGGGACAGATACGCAGTATTTT
D gene: NA; J gene: TRBJ1-1; clone size: NA; V gene: TRBV7-9; CDR3 protein: CASSSPRTALFTEAFF; CDR3 DNA: TGTGCCAGCAGCTCCCCCCGGACAGCCCTATTCACTGAAGCTTTCTTT
D gene: NA; J gene: TRBJ2-7; clone size: many; V gene: TRBV7-9; CDR3 protein: CASSSRDLATYEQYF; CDR3 DNA: TGTGCCAGCAGCTCCCGGGACTTGGCTACCTACGAGCAGTACTTC
D gene: NA; J gene: TRBJ2-3; clone size: NA; V gene: TRBV25-1; CDR3 protein: CASSGAGRDTQYF; CDR3 DNA: TGTGCCAGCAGTGGTGCGGGGAGGGATACGCAGTATTTT
D gene: NA; J gene: TRBJ1-2; clone size: NA; V gene: TRBV7-2; CDR3 protein: CASSLNREGYTF; CDR3 DNA: TGTGCCAGCAGCTTAAACCGGGAGGGCTACACCTTC
D gene: TRBD2; J gene: TRBJ2-5; clone size: NA; V gene: TRBV10-2; CDR3 protein: CASTPEGSGGQETQYF; CDR3 DNA: TGCGCCAGCACCCCCGAAGGTAGCGGGGGACAAGAGACCCAGTACTTC
D gene: NA; J gene: TRBJ1-2; clone size: NA; V gene: TRBV27; CDR3 protein: CASRSYSGARGYTF; CDR3 DNA: TGTGCCAGCAGATCATACTCAGGGGCTCGTGGCTACACCTTC
D gene: NA; J gene: TRBJ1-2; clone size: once; V gene: TRBV19; CDR3 protein: CASSRGYGYTF; CDR3 DNA: TGTGCCAGTAGTCGAGGGTATGGCTACACCTTC
D gene: TRBD2; J gene: TRBJ2-7; clone size: NA; V gene: TRBV7-8; CDR3 protein: CASSLVAGAYEQYF; CDR3 DNA: TGTGCCAGCAGCCTAGTCGCGGGAGCCTACGAGCAGTACTTC
D gene: NA; J gene: TRBJ1-2; clone size: NA; V gene: TRBV6-5; CDR3 protein: CASSSRNNYGYTF; CDR3 DNA: TGTGCCAGCAGTTCCAGGAATAACTATGGCTACACCTTC
D gene: NA; J gene: TRBJ1-2; clone size: NA; V gene: TRBV15; CDR3 protein: CATSYDRGNYGYTF; CDR3 DNA: TGTGCCACCAGCTATGACCGGGGAAACTATGGCTACACCTTC
D gene: NA; J gene: TRBJ2-3; clone size: NA; V gene: TRBV27; CDR3 protein: CASSLNGPGLDTQYF; CDR3 DNA: TGTGCCAGCAGTTTAAATGGGCCGGGGTTAGATACGCAGTATTTT
D gene: TRBD1; J gene: TRBJ2-3; clone size: once; V gene: TRBV7-3; CDR3 protein: CASSRGGGQGIADTQYF; CDR3 DNA: TGTGCCAGCAGCCGGGGCGGGGGACAGGGAATCGCAGATACGCAGTATTTT
D gene: NA; J gene: TRBJ1-4; clone size: NA; V gene: TRBV5-5; CDR3 protein: CASSSGGANEKLFF; CDR3 DNA: TGTGCCAGCAGCTCGGGGGGCGCTAATGAAAAACTGTTTTTT
D gene: NA; J gene: TRBJ2-3; clone size: once; V gene: TRBV4-2; CDR3 protein: CASSQEAWAGDTQYF; CDR3 DNA: TGTGCCAGCAGCCAAGAGGCGTGGGCGGGGGATACGCAGTATTTT
D gene: TRBD1; J gene: TRBJ2-1; clone size: few; V gene: TRBV10-3; CDR3 protein: CAIMGTGTDNEQFF; CDR3 DNA: TGTGCCATCATGGGGACAGGGACAGACAATGAGCAGTTCTTC
D gene: TRBD1; J gene: TRBJ2-5; clone size: NA; V gene: TRBV7-9; CDR3 protein: CASSPAHRGHETQYF; CDR3 DNA: TGTGCCAGCAGCCCAGCGCACAGGGGGCATGAGACCCAGTACTTC
D gene: NA; J gene: TRBJ1-5; clone size: NA; V gene: TRBV6-2/TRBV6-3; CDR3 protein: CASSYSWQGNQPQHF; CDR3 DNA: TGTGCCAGCAGTTACTCGTGGCAGGGAAATCAGCCCCAGCATTTT